Listed below are T cell receptor beta chains from one sample, sequenced in a study of blood T cell repertoires in COVID-19. Profiling relied on immunoSEQ multiplex PCR, and the TCRdb table lists in-frame clones only, not all of them. Of 300,000 to 400,000 clones in the sample, over 75% are singletons; the top ten hold about 1%. What was sequenced was PBMCs or T cells enriched from blood (not recorded which). The source of these receptors is a young man who had recovered from COVID-19. The CDR3 runs from the conserved cysteine through the conserved F or W. The order of the fields is D gene, CDR3 length, clone size, J gene, V gene, CDR3 protein, CDR3 DNA. The D gene is left open where the match is weak. The size of a clone is reported for some rows only, either as once, few or many, or as a class for expanded clones.

.,13,.,TRBJ2-5,TRBV13,CASRRASLETTYF,TGTGCCAGCAGAAGGGCGTCGTTGGAGACTACATACTTC
.,18,once,TRBJ2-3,TRBV19,CASSLSESGAAFTDTQYF,TGTGCCAGTAGTCTCTCGGAGTCGGGTGCCGCCTTCACAGATACGCAGTATTTT
TRBD2,14,.,TRBJ2-1,TRBV28,CASNEGLAGGWQFF,TGTGCCAGCAACGAGGGACTAGCGGGAGGTTGGCAGTTCTTC
.,15,.,TRBJ1-1,TRBV18,CASSPPPGVGTEAFF,TGTGCCAGCTCACCACCGCCAGGGGTGGGCACTGAAGCTTTCTTT
TRBD1,15,.,TRBJ1-2,TRBV6-5,CASSPGTGGGYGYTF,TGTGCCAGCAGTCCCGGGACAGGGGGAGGCTATGGCTACACCTTC
.,14,.,TRBJ1-1,TRBV9,CASSVGGEITEAFF,TGTGCCAGCAGCGTAGGGGGCGAGATCACTGAAGCTTTCTTT
TRBD2,15,.,TRBJ2-5,TRBV7-9,CASSPGLAGRETQYF,TGTGCCAGCAGCCCGGGACTAGCGGGGCGGGAGACCCAGTACTTC
.,13,.,TRBJ1-1,TRBV18,CASSPGRNTEAFF,TGTGCCAGCTCACCGGGCAGGAACACTGAAGCTTTCTTT
.,12,once,TRBJ2-7,TRBV11-2,CASSLLVAEQYF,TGTGCCAGCAGCTTACTAGTCGCCGAGCAGTACTTC
TRBD1,16,once,TRBJ1-4,TRBV5-1,CASSLRTRGRNEKLFF,TGCGCCAGCAGCTTGCGAACCAGGGGGCGGAATGAAAAACTGTTTTTT
.,14,once,TRBJ2-2,TRBV28,CASSSGHPTGELFF,TGTGCCAGCAGTTCGGGACATCCCACCGGGGAGCTGTTTTTT
TRBD1,16,.,TRBJ1-1,TRBV5-5,CASSPGQGTENTEAFF,TGTGCCAGCAGCCCGGGACAGGGGACAGAGAACACTGAAGCTTTCTTT
.,15,.,TRBJ2-7,TRBV28,CASSFQGPVSYEQYF,TGTGCCAGCAGTTTTCAGGGCCCCGTCTCCTACGAGCAGTACTTC
TRBD1,15,.,TRBJ1-2,TRBV4-1,CASSQDTGGAYGYTF,TGCGCCAGCAGCCAAGATACAGGGGGCGCCTATGGCTACACCTTC
TRBD1,16,.,TRBJ1-5,TRBV19,CASSINPGGVLQPQHF,TGTGCCAGTAGTATTAATCCAGGGGGAGTCTTGCAGCCCCAGCATTTT
.,13,.,TRBJ1-1,TRBV28,CASSAPPNTEAFF,TGTGCCAGCTCAGCGCCCCCAAACACTGAAGCTTTCTTT
.,13,few,TRBJ2-7,TRBV5-4,CASSSIGSYEQYF,TGTGCCAGCAGCTCAATTGGGAGCTACGAGCAGTACTTC
.,13,.,TRBJ1-2,TRBV6-5,CASSYWEGNGYTF,TGTGCCAGCAGTTACTGGGAGGGTAATGGCTACACCTTC
TRBD2,16,.,TRBJ2-7,TRBV7-2,CASSLEGTSGSYEQYF,TGTGCCAGCAGCTTAGAGGGGACTAGCGGGAGCTACGAGCAGTACTTC
.,15,.,TRBJ2-7,TRBV7-8,CASRADGGPTKEQYF,TGTGCCAGCAGAGCGGACGGAGGACCCACTAAGGAGCAGTACTTC
TRBD2,19,few,TRBJ2-3,TRBV7-3,CASSNKIRGRAIQTDTQYF,TGTGCCAGCAGCAATAAGATCCGCGGGAGGGCCATACAGACAGATACGCAGTATTTT
.,12,.,TRBJ2-1,TRBV3-1/TRBV3-2,CASSQEGRGQFF,TGTGCCAGCAGCCAAGAAGGCAGGGGGCAGTTCTTC
.,13,.,TRBJ1-3,TRBV3-1/TRBV3-2,CASSPNFGNTIYF,TGTGCCAGCAGCCCCAACTTTGGAAACACCATATATTTT
TRBD1,15,.,TRBJ2-3,TRBV5-1,CASSLGDRGTDTQYF,TGCGCCAGCAGCTTGGGAGACAGGGGGACAGATACGCAGTATTTT
TRBD1,15,.,TRBJ2-3,TRBV7-2,CASSLGGGYTDTQYF,TGTGCCAGCAGCTTAGGAGGGGGCTACACAGATACGCAGTATTTT
TRBD2,15,.,TRBJ2-3,TRBV28,CASKRERERSDTQYF,TGTGCCAGCAAAAGAGAGCGGGAGAGGTCAGATACGCAGTATTTT
TRBD2,17,.,TRBJ2-5,TRBV7-2,CASQLRILAGGQETQYF,TGTGCCAGCCAACTTAGAATACTAGCGGGAGGCCAGGAGACCCAGTACTTC
.,16,.,TRBJ1-3,TRBV11-2,CASSLRGVNSGNTIYF,TGTGCCAGCAGCCTGAGAGGCGTCAACTCTGGAAACACCATATATTTT
TRBD2,18,.,TRBJ2-7,TRBV4-1,CASSQVTIRLAGLYEQYF,TGCGCCAGCAGCCAAGTCACTATCCGGCTAGCGGGGTTGTACGAGCAGTACTTC
.,12,once,TRBJ1-1,TRBV5-5,CASSEGGDEAFF,TGTGCCAGCAGTGAGGGAGGGGACGAAGCTTTCTTT
TRBD2,17,.,TRBJ2-3,TRBV7-2,CASSLVLAGTSTDTQYF,TGTGCCAGCAGCTTAGTCCTAGCGGGGACTAGCACAGATACGCAGTATTTT
.,14,.,TRBJ1-2,TRBV11-2,CASSPAVAGYGYTF,TGTGCCAGCAGCCCAGCTGTGGCGGGCTATGGCTACACCTTC
.,13,.,TRBJ1-1,TRBV28,CASRASGGGKAFF,TGTGCCAGCAGGGCGAGCGGGGGGGGTAAAGCTTTCTTT
TRBD2,16,.,TRBJ2-7,TRBV28,CASRGKGLAFRYEQYF,TGTGCCAGCAGGGGGAAGGGACTAGCCTTTCGCTACGAGCAGTACTTC
.,16,.,TRBJ1-3,TRBV27,CASSLSLAGAGNTIYF,TGTGCCAGCAGTTTATCGTTGGCAGGGGCCGGAAACACCATATATTTT
TRBD2,15,.,TRBJ2-7,TRBV6-5,CASSRLAGGPGEQYF,TGTGCCAGCAGCCGACTAGCGGGGGGGCCTGGCGAGCAGTACTTC
TRBD1,16,.,TRBJ2-1,TRBV7-8,CASSLAPGQGFGEQFF,TGTGCCAGCAGCTTAGCTCCGGGACAGGGGTTCGGTGAGCAGTTCTTC
.,15,.,TRBJ2-3,TRBV7-3,CASSLAGNSADTQYF,TGTGCCAGCAGCTTAGCGGGGAATAGTGCAGATACGCAGTATTTT
TRBD2,21,.,TRBJ2-7,TRBV3-1/TRBV3-2,CASSPYRPGLAGGASYYEQYF,TGTGCCAGCAGCCCTTATCGTCCGGGACTAGCGGGGGGGGCCTCCTACTACGAGCAGTACTTC
TRBD1,14,.,TRBJ1-2,TRBV30,CAWSVRDRVMGYTF,TGTGCCTGGAGTGTACGGGACAGGGTCATGGGCTACACCTTC
TRBD2,16,.,TRBJ2-5,TRBV5-8,CASSSWTSGRAETQYF,TGTGCCAGCAGCTCCTGGACTAGCGGGAGGGCAGAGACCCAGTACTTC
.,12,few,TRBJ1-5,TRBV12-3/TRBV12-4,CASSLRPQPQHF,TGTGCCAGCAGTCTACGTCCTCAGCCCCAGCATTTT
TRBD2,15,.,TRBJ2-1,TRBV11-1,CASSPGLASNNEQFF,TGTGCCAGCAGCCCCGGACTAGCGTCTAACAATGAGCAGTTCTTC
.,13,.,TRBJ2-5,TRBV19,CASSELAEETQYF,TGTGCCAGTAGTGAATTAGCGGAAGAGACCCAGTACTTC
TRBD1,16,.,TRBJ1-4,TRBV5-8,CASNLGQGRTNEKLFF,TGTGCCAGCAACCTTGGACAGGGAAGGACTAATGAAAAACTGTTTTTT
.,15,.,TRBJ2-3,TRBV7-2,CASSFEQSSTDTQYF,TGTGCCAGCAGCTTCGAACAGTCTAGCACAGATACGCAGTATTTT
.,16,.,TRBJ2-4,TRBV7-7,CASSFSFGRAKNIQYF,TGTGCCAGCAGCTTCTCTTTTGGCAGGGCCAAAAACATTCAGTACTTC
.,16,.,TRBJ2-3,TRBV4-1,CASSQAPTGGTDTQYF,TGCGCCAGCAGCCAAGCTCCGACGGGGGGCACAGATACGCAGTATTTT
.,13,.,TRBJ1-2,TRBV12-3/TRBV12-4,CASSLVQVYGYTF,TGTGCCAGCAGTTTAGTCCAGGTCTATGGCTACACCTTC
TRBD2,17,few,TRBJ2-1,TRBV3-1/TRBV3-2,CASSQNLAGGSYNEQFF,TGTGCCAGCAGCCAAAACTTAGCGGGGGGTTCCTACAATGAGCAGTTCTTC
.,14,.,TRBJ1-1,TRBV5-1,CASRAGTTNTEAFF,TGCGCCAGCAGAGCGGGGACAACGAACACTGAAGCTTTCTTT
TRBD1,15,.,TRBJ1-6,TRBV30,CAWSMGQGMWSPLHF,TGTGCCTGGAGTATGGGACAGGGTATGTGGTCACCCCTCCACTTT
TRBD1,15,.,TRBJ2-7,TRBV24-1,CATSDSRDRSYEQYF,TGTGCCACCAGTGATTCCAGGGACAGGAGCTACGAGCAGTACTTC
TRBD1,15,.,TRBJ1-1,TRBV15,CATSREGQGATEAFF,TGTGCCACCAGCAGAGAGGGACAGGGGGCAACTGAAGCTTTCTTT
.,15,.,TRBJ1-1,TRBV15,CATSRSREGVTEAFF,TGTGCCACCAGCAGAAGCAGGGAGGGGGTCACTGAAGCTTTCTTT
.,13,.,TRBJ1-4,TRBV27,CATRGGATEKLFF,TGTGCCACCCGGGGGGGGGCGACTGAAAAACTGTTTTTT
TRBD2,20,.,TRBJ2-7,TRBV6-6,CASSPRGGGTNLLSYYEQYF,TGTGCCAGCAGTCCACGGGGCGGGGGGACTAATCTACTTTCTTACTACGAGCAGTACTTC
.,13,.,TRBJ1-2,TRBV28,CASTPAGQFGYTF,TGTGCCAGCACCCCGGCAGGGCAATTTGGCTACACCTTC
.,15,.,TRBJ2-1,TRBV19,CASSHDSAIGNEQFF,TGTGCCAGTAGTCATGACAGCGCCATCGGGAATGAGCAGTTCTTC
.,12,.,TRBJ2-7,TRBV12-3/TRBV12-4,CASLGGLGEQYF,TGTGCCAGCCTCGGAGGCTTAGGCGAGCAGTACTTC